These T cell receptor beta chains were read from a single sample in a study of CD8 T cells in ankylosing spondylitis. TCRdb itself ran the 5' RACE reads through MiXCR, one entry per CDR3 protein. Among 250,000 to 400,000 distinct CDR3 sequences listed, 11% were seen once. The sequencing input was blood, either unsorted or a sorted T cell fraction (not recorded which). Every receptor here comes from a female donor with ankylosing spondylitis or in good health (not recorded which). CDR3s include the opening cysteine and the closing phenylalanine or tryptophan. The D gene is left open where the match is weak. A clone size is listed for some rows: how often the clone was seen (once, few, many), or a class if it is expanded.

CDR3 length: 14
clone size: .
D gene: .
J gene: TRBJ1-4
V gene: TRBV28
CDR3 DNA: TGTGCCAGCAGTTTATCACGTCCTGGGGAAAAACTGTTTTTT
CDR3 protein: CASSLSRPGEKLFF

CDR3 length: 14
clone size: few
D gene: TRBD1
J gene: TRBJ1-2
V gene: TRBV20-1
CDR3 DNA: TGCAGTGCTTTCGGACAGGGGGAGGGCTATGGCTACACCTTC
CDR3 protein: CSAFGQGEGYGYTF

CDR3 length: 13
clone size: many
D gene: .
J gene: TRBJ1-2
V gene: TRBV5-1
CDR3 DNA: TGCGCCAGCGGTCCTGGACAGTCGGATTCCGACACCTTC
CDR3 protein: CASGPGQSDSDTF

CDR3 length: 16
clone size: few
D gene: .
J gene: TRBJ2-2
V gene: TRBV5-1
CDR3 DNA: TGCGCCAGCAGCTTGGCCGGGGGGCCTGGCACCGGGGAGCTGTTTTTT
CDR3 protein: CASSLAGGPGTGELFF

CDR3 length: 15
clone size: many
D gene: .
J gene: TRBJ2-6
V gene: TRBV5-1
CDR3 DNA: TGCGCCAGCAGCTCCAGTAGCTCTGGGGCCAACGTCCTGACTTTC
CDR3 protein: CASSSSSSGANVLTF

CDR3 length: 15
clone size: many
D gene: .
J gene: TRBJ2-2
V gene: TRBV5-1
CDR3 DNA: TGCGCCAGCAGCTTGGGGACAATGAACACCGGGGAGCTGTTTTTT
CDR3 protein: CASSLGTMNTGELFF

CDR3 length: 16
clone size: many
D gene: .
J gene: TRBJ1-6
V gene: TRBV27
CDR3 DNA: TGTGCCAGCAGTTTAATGGTGGGTTCCTATAATTCACCCCTCCACTTT
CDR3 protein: CASSLMVGSYNSPLHF

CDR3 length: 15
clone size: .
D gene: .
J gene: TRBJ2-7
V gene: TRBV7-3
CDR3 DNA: TGTGCCAGCAGCCCCTACGGGCAGGGTCTCTACGAGCAGTACTTC
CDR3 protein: CASSPYGQGLYEQYF

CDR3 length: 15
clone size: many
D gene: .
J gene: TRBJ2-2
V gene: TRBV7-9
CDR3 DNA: TGTGCCAGCAGCCACCGACATACGAACACCGGGGAGCTGTTTTTT
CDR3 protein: CASSHRHTNTGELFF

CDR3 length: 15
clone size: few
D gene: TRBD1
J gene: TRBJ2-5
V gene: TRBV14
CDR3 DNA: TGTGCCAGCAGCCAAATGACAGGGCTCCCAGAGACCCAGTACTTC
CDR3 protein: CASSQMTGLPETQYF

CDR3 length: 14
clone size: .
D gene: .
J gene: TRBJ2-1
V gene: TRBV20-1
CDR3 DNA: TGCAGTGCTCCGGGGTATACCGAGGGGAATGAGCAGTTCTTC
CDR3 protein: CSAPGYTEGNEQFF

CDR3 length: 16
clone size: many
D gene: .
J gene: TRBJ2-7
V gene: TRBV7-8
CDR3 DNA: TGTGCCAGCAGCTTAGGTGTCACCACAACGTCCTACGAGCAGTACTTC
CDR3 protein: CASSLGVTTTSYEQYF

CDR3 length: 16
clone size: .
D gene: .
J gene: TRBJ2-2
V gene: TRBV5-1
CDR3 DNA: TGCGCCAGCAGTCGAGAAGGGGGGAAGAACACCGGGGAGCTGTTTTTT
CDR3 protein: CASSREGGKNTGELFF

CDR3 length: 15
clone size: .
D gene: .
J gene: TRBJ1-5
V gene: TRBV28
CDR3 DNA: TGTGCCAGCAGTTTTTTGGGCGAGGGACGTCAGCCCCAGCATTTT
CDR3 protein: CASSFLGEGRQPQHF

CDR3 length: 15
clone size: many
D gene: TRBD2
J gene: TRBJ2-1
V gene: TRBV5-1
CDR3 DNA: TGCGCCAGCAGCCCGGGGGGACTGGCCCACAATGAGCAGTTCTTC
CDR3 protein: CASSPGGLAHNEQFF

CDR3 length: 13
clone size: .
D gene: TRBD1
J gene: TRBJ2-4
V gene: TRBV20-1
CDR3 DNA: TGCAGTGCTAGGGGACAGGGGCAAAACATTCATTACTTC
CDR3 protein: CSARGQGQNIHYF

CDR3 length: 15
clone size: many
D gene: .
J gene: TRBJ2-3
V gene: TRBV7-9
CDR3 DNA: TGTGCCAGCAGTTACCCCTTGCCCATGGCAGATACGCAGTATTTT
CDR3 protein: CASSYPLPMADTQYF

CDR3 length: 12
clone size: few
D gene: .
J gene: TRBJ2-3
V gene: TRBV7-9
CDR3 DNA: TGTGCCAGCAGCACCTCATGGGATACGCAGTATTTT
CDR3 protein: CASSTSWDTQYF

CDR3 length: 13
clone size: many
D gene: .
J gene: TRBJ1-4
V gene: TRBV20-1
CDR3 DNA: TGCAGTTCCGACAAGGAGACGAGTGAAAAACTGTTTTTT
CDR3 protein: CSSDKETSEKLFF

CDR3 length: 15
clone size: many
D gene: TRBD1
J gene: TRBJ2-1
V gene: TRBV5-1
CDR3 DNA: TGCGCCAGCGGTATCACCGGGACAGGGTACAATGAGCAGTTCTTC
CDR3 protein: CASGITGTGYNEQFF

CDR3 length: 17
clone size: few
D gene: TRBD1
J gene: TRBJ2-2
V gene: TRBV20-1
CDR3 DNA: TGCTGTGCCCCTATTGCCGGTACAGGGGGTTGGACCGGGGAGCTGTTTTTT
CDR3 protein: CCAPIAGTGGWTGELFF

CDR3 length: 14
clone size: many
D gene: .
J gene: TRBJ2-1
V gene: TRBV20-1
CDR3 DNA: TGCAGCGGGAGACTAGTTTCCGCCTACAATGAGCAGTTCTTC
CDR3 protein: CSGRLVSAYNEQFF

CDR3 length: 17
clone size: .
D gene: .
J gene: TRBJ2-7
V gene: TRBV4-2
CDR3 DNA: TGTGCCAGCAGCCAAGAATCCCAACGGGGACCCTCCTACGAGCAGTACTTC
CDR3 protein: CASSQESQRGPSYEQYF

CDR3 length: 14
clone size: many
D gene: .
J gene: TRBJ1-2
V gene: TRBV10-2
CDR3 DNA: TGCGCCAGCAGTGAGGGGGCCGCTAACTATGGCTACACCTTC
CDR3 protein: CASSEGAANYGYTF

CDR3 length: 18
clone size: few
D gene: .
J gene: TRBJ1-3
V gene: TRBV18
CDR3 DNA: TGTGCCAGCTCGCCCTCGTCCCTTTGGGGTAGCTCTGGAAACACCATATATTTT
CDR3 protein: CASSPSSLWGSSGNTIYF

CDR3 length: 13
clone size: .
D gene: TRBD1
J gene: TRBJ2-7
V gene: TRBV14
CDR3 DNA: TGTGCCAGCAGCCCTAGACAGGGAAGGAAGCAGTACTTC
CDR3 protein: CASSPRQGRKQYF

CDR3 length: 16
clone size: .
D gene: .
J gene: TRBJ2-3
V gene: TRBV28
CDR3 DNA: TGTGCCAGCAGTCTAACCCCGGGACGTAGCACAGATACGCAGTATTTT
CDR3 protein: CASSLTPGRSTDTQYF

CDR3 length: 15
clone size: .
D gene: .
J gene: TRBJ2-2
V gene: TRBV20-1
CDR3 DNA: TGCAGTGCTCCCGACAGGCGGGGTGCATACGGGGAGCTGTTTTTT
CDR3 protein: CSAPDRRGAYGELFF

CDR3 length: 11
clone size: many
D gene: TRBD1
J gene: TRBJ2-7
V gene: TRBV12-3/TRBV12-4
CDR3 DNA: TGTGCCAGCAGAGGACAGGGAGAGCAGTACTTC
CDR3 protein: CASRGQGEQYF

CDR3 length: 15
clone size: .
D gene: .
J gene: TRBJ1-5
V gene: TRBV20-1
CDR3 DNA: TGCAGTGCTAGACGCCAGGGGACCGTCTATCAGCCCCAGCATTTT
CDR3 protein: CSARRQGTVYQPQHF

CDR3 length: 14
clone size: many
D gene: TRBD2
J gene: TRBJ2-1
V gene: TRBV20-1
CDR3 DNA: TGCAGTGCTATAGCGGGGGGGCCTGGTAATGAGCAGTTCTTC
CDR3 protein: CSAIAGGPGNEQFF

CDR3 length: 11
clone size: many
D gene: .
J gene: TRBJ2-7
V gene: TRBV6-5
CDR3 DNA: TGTGCCACCTTTGGCGCCTACGAGCAGTACTTC
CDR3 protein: CATFGAYEQYF

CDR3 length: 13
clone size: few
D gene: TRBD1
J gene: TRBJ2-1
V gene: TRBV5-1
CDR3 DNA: TGCGCCAGCAGGCGACAGGGGGCAAATGAGCAGTTCTTC
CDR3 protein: CASRRQGANEQFF

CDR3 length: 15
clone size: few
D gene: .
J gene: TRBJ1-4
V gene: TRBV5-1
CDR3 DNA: TGCGCCAGCAGCTTGAAGGCCCAGGGTGAAGAAAAACTGTTTTTT
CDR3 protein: CASSLKAQGEEKLFF

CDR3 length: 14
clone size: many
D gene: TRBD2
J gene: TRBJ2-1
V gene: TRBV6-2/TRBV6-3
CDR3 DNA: TGTGCCAGCAGTTTGGTAGCGGGAAACAATGAGCAGTTCTTC
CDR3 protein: CASSLVAGNNEQFF

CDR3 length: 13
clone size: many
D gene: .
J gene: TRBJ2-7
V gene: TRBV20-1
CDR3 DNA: TGCAGTGCCCCGCGCGCAACCTCCTACGAGCAGTACTTC
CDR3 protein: CSAPRATSYEQYF

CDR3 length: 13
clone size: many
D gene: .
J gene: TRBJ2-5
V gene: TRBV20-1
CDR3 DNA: TGCAGTGCTAGAGAGGAGGTGGGAGGGACCCAGTACTTC
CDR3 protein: CSAREEVGGTQYF

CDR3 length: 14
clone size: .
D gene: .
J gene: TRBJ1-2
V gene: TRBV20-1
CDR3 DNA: TGCAGTGCTCCCCGGGGTCACGCTAACTATGGCTACACCTTC
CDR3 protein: CSAPRGHANYGYTF

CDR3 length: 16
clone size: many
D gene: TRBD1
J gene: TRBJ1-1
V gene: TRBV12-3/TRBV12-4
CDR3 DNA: TGTGCCAGCAGTTTAGCCTACAAGACAGGGGACGCTGAAGCTTTCTTT
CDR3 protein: CASSLAYKTGDAEAFF

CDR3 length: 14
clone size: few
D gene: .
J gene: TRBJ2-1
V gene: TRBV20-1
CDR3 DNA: TGCAGTGCGAGTAGGGGGGGGCCCGGGGTTGAGCAGTTCTTC
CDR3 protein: CSASRGGPGVEQFF

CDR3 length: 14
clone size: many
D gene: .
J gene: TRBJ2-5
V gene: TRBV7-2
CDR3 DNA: TGTGCCAGCAGCTCGGGTCTAGCACAAGAGACCCAGTACTTC
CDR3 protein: CASSSGLAQETQYF

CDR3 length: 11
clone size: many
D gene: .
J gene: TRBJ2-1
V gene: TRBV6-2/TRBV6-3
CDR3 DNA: TGTGCCAGCAGTTACACGGATGAGCAGTTCTTC
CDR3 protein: CASSYTDEQFF